The 19 T cell receptor beta chains in this list originate from one sample, sequenced in a study of T cells after yellow fever vaccination. TCRdb reprocessed the 5' RACE reads with MiXCR, giving one entry per CDR3 protein. The sample lists under 70,000 distinct CDR3 sequences, roughly 7.4% occurring once. The starting material was CD8+ T cells sorted from PBMCs, obtained on the day of the first yellow fever vaccination. Source of these receptors: a man between 18 and 35 years old who received the YFV17D yellow fever vaccine.

This clonotype was detected a few times. The chain carries TRBV27 and TRBJ1-1; no clear D gene. Germline CDR1 MNHEY, CDR2 SMNVEV (reference sequence). This CDR3 has 12 amino acids. V was clipped by 5 bases and J by 7 bases, with 11 bases between them. The CDR3, as DNA: TGTGCCAGCAGTCGTCCCCCCCATGAAGCTTTCTTT. This encodes CASSRPPHEAFF.

V usage is TRBV5-1 and J usage is TRBJ1-1, with TRBD1 as a possible D gene (5 bases). V was trimmed by 0 bases and J by 4 bases, leaving 16 bases between them. From germline, CDR1 is SGHRS and CDR2 YFSETQ. The CDR3 loop spans 16 amino acids. The CDR3, as DNA: TGCGCCAGCAGCTTGGACGAAGGGACTGGGGCCACTGAAGCTTTCTTT. Its protein product is CASSLDEGTGATEAFF.

This clonotype has more than one count but fewer than ten. The chain recombines TRBV3-1 with TRBJ2-5; 8 nucleotides line up with TRBD2. CDR1 is LGHDT, CDR2 YNNKEL, per germline (reference sequence). This CDR3 comprises 14 residues. V lost 0 bases to trimming and J lost 5 bases; unmatched junction nucleotides: 2. As DNA, the CDR3 is TGTGCCAGCAGCCAAGACCCGGGGGGGGAGACCCAGTACTTC. Encoded protein: CASSQDPGGETQYF.

This clonotype was counted ten times or more. This rearrangement joins TRBV20-1 to TRBJ2-1, with TRBD2 identical over 9 bases. CDR3 size: 14 residues. Looked up from germline, CDR1 is DFQATT and CDR2 is SNEGSKA (reference sequence). J was trimmed by 9 bases and V by 3 bases; bases with no gene match: 9. The CDR3 coding sequence is TGCAGTGCTAGGATGCGGGGGGGCCCCGTTGAGCAGTTCTTC. Translated: CSARMRGGPVEQFF.

There are many counts of this clonotype. The V and J genes are TRBV19 and TRBJ2-1; the match to TRBD1 covers 8 bases. CDR3 length: 15 amino acids. Trimming took 4 bases from V and 5 from J; bases not matched to a gene: 7. The germline V gene has CDR1 LNHDA and CDR2 SQIVND (reference sequence). The CDR3 DNA reads TGTGCCAGTAGTAAGGAGACAGGGGTCCACAATGAGCAGTTCTTC. Protein: CASSKETGVHNEQFF.

This clonotype came up many times. The gene calls are TRBV11-1 and TRBJ2-2; 11 bases line up with TRBD1. Germline V gene sequence: CDR1 SGHAT, CDR2 FQDESV (reference sequence). The CDR3 is 16 amino acids. With 5 bases clipped from V and 5 bases from J, the junction kept 7 bases outside the gene matches. CDR3 in amino acids: CASSQIGTGGTGELFF. In DNA, the CDR3 is TGTGCCAGCAGCCAAATTGGGACAGGGGGAACCGGGGAGCTGTTTTTT.

There are many counts of this clonotype. This chain links TRBV9 with TRBJ1-6, with TRBD1 as a possible D gene (5 bases). There are 14 residues in the CDR3. V gave up 0 bases and J gave up 7 bases, with 8 bases separating them. Germline CDR1 reads SGDLS; CDR2 reads YYNGEE. CDR3 region: CASSVGQPNSPLHF. The CDR3 coding sequence is TGTGCCAGCAGCGTAGGACAGCCAAATTCACCCCTCCACTTT.

The sample holds a few counts of this clonotype. This chain links TRBV6-1 with TRBJ2-1; D possibly corresponds to TRBD1 (5 bases). CDR1 MNHNS and CDR2 SASEGT come from the germline V gene. The CDR3 has 16 residues. With 5 bases removed from V and 7 bases from J, the gap between germline ends came to 21 bases. CDR3 DNA sequence: TGTGCCAGCAGTACCCCGGGCCTTCAGGGAAAAAATGAGCAGTTCTTC. Translation: CASSTPGLQGKNEQFF.

This clonotype was found many times. The chain employs TRBV7-9 and TRBJ1-5, with unresolved D. Germline CDR1 is SEHNR and CDR2 is FQNEAQ (reference sequence). The CDR3 runs to 12 residues. V lost 4 bases, J lost 5 bases, and 6 bases lay in between. CDR3 sequence reads: CASSSDDQPQHF. The CDR3 region has the DNA TGTGCCAGCAGCTCGGACGATCAGCCCCAGCATTTT.

This clonotype was counted ten times or more. The chain recombines TRBV5-6 with TRBJ2-7; TRBD1 matches at 10 bases. Losses at the gene ends were 3 bases for V and 2 bases for J; bases not matched to a gene: 5. CDR3 size: 15 residues. Germline CDR1 SGHDT, CDR2 YYEEEE. CDR3 region: CASSYGTGVTYEQYF. The CDR3 DNA is TGTGCCAGCAGCTACGGGACAGGGGTTACCTACGAGCAGTACTTC.

The chain uses TRBV6-2 or TRBV6-3 and TRBJ2-7, with D uncertain. The V gene's germline CDR1 is MNHEY and CDR2 SVGEGT. This CDR3 is built from 11 residues. V lost 3 bases and J lost 3, with 3 bases in between. CDR3 DNA: TGTGCCAGCAGTTATCACTACGAGCAGTACTTC. Its translation is CASSYHYEQYF.

This clonotype was detected a few times. The V call is TRBV7-6, the J call TRBJ1-5; 7 nucleotides line up with TRBD1. The junction had 6 bases not matched to a gene; V was cut back by 3 bases and J by 4 bases. Germline V gene data show CDR1 as SGHVS and CDR2 as FNYEAQ. CDR3 length: 15 residues. Here the CDR3 reads CASSLEGAVNQPQHF. Here the CDR3 DNA reads TGTGCCAGCAGCTTGGAGGGGGCTGTAAATCAGCCCCAGCATTTT.

This clonotype was seen ten or more times. In DNA form, the CDR3 reads TGTGCCAGCAGTTTGGGGCCCCCGGGGACTAATGAAAAACTGTTTTTT. Residues: CASSLGPPGTNEKLFF. The chain employs TRBV12-3 or TRBV12-4 and TRBJ1-4; the D gene is possibly TRBD1 (5 bases). The V end lost 3 bases, the J end lost 2 bases, and 13 bases lay between the germline ends. This CDR3 spans 16 amino acids.

This clonotype was detected a few times. The J gene is TRBJ2-1, the V gene TRBV6-2 or TRBV6-3, with TRBD1 matching over 8 bases. CDR1 is MNHEY, CDR2 SVGEGT, per germline. The V segment lost 5 bases and the J segment 0 bases; nucleotides outside the gene matches: 3. The CDR3 extends over 15 amino acids. In DNA form, the CDR3 reads TGTGCCAGCAGTCTACAGGGGGGCTCCTACAATGAGCAGTTCTTC. This translates into CASSLQGGSYNEQFF.

This clonotype came up a few times. The chain combines TRBV19 with TRBJ2-1, with TRBD1 matching 8 bases. Trimming removed 3 bases from V and 8 bases from J; junction bases left unmatched: 6. The CDR3 runs 14 residues. Germline-derived CDR1 and CDR2 are LNHDA and SQIVND (reference sequence). CDR3 loop: CASSIDRGFDEQFF. The DNA for the CDR3 is TGTGCCAGTAGTATCGACAGGGGTTTCGATGAGCAGTTCTTC.

The chain combines TRBV12-3 or TRBV12-4 with TRBJ2-7; TRBD2 agrees at 7 bases. The CDR3 sequence is 14 residues long. With V trimmed by 1 base and J by 2 bases, 2 bases remained unmatched. The CDR3 nucleotides are TGTGCCAGCAGTTTAGTGGGGGGGGCCTACGAGCAGTACTTC. This gives the protein CASSLVGGAYEQYF.

The rearrangement uses TRBV25-1 and TRBJ1-4; 12 bases are a match to TRBD1. The CDR3 totals 19 residues. The germline CDR1 and CDR2 sequences are MGHDK and SYGVNS. Trimming at V came to 0 bases and at J to 5 bases, leaving 10 bases not matched to a gene. CDR3 region: CASSEYLGDRGQRNEKLFF. DNA for the CDR3: TGTGCCAGCAGTGAATATTTGGGGGACAGGGGGCAACGGAATGAAAAACTGTTTTTT.

This clonotype was observed a few times. V and J are TRBV5-1 and TRBJ1-1, with D unclear. The CDR3 is 13 amino acids. The V gene lost 4 bases and the J gene lost 3 bases, with 10 bases spanning the gap. The germline CDR1 and CDR2 sequences are SGHRS and YFSETQ. In DNA, the CDR3 is TGCGCCAGCAGCCCGGTATTCGACACTGAAGCTTTCTTT. Translation: CASSPVFDTEAFF.

V gene TRBV6-1 combines with J gene TRBJ1-6, with a tentative D call TRBD1 (5 bases). The CDR3 contains 16 residues. V was trimmed by 3 bases and J by 7 bases, leaving 16 bases between them. CDR1 and CDR2 from the germline V gene are MNHNS and SASEGT. CDR3 nucleotide sequence: TGTGCCAGCAGTGATATGGCCGGGACGGGCAATTCACCCCTCCACTTT. This codes for CASSDMAGTGNSPLHF.